The next 13 T cell receptor beta chains were all read from a single sample in a study of blood T cell dynamics during melanoma immunotherapy. Measured with immunoSEQ multiplex PCR; TCRdb has only the in-frame clones, and not every one. Among more than 4,500 clones, around 80% were seen once, and the ten largest hold around 35%. The time point was: week 3, after first cycle of checkpoint inhibitor. Sequences were derived from blood, sampled from a patient treated with checkpoint blockade. These receptors came from a human donor with melanoma.

This clone turned up a few times. V usage is TRBV27 and J usage is TRBJ2-4; the D gene is possibly TRBD2 (5 bases). Germline assignment: CDR1 MNHEY and CDR2 SMNVEV (reference sequence). The CDR3 loop spans 17 amino acids. The V gene lost 5 bases and the J gene lost 2 bases, with 19 bases spanning the gap. This CDR3 reads CASSTSLGSPSKNIQYF. The DNA of the CDR3 is TGTGCCAGCAGTACCTCACTAGGGTCCCCTTCCAAAAACATTCAGTACTTC.

The chain couples TRBV18 to TRBJ2-5; D uncertain. V lost 5 bases and J 3 bases, leaving 4 bases between the germline ends. The CDR3 totals 11 residues. CDR1 is KGHSH, CDR2 LQKENI, per germline. The CDR3 is CASSSKETQYF. The CDR3 coding sequence is TGTGCCAGCTCATCAAAAGAGACCCAGTACTTC.

The chain employs TRBV11-1 and TRBJ1-1; no clear D. The germline V gene encodes CDR1 SGHAT and CDR2 FQDESV (reference sequence). CDR3 length: 11 amino acids. Trimming left V 3 bases short and J 5 bases short, with 4 bases between. The CDR3 DNA sequence: TGTGCCAGCAGCTTTGGGACTGAAGCTTTCTTT. Amino acids: CASSFGTEAFF.

V is TRBV19 and J is TRBJ2-1; 9 bases match TRBD2. CDR1 and CDR2 (germline): LNHDA, SQIVND (reference sequence). The CDR3 is made up of 15 amino acids. J was trimmed by 4 bases and V by 6 bases; bases with no gene match: 7. The DNA of the CDR3 is TGTGCCAGTAGCTACGAGACTAGCGGATACAATGAGCAGTTCTTC. Protein: CASSYETSGYNEQFF.

This clone was found a few times. V usage is TRBV2 and J usage is TRBJ1-3; 7 bases fit TRBD1. This CDR3 is 14 amino acids long. V shed 6 bases and J 4 bases; nucleotides not matched to a gene: 6. CDR1 and CDR2 from the germline V gene are SNHLY and FYNNEI. For the CDR3, the DNA is TGTGCCAGCAGAGGACAGGTGGTGGGAAACACCATATATTTT. This sequence encodes CASRGQVVGNTIYF.

This chain links TRBV11-2 with TRBJ2-1, with 11 positions matching TRBD2. This CDR3 is 16 amino acids long. Trimming removed 0 bases from V and 6 bases from J; junction bases left unmatched: 4. Per germline, CDR1 SGHAT and CDR2 FQNNGV. In nucleotides, the CDR3 is TGTGCCAGCAGCTTAGACAGTAGCGGGGGGGGCAATGAGCAGTTCTTC. This encodes CASSLDSSGGGNEQFF.

The chain links TRBV7-9 to TRBJ1-5, with 10 bases aligning to TRBD1. J was trimmed by 1 base and V by 5 bases; bases with no gene match: 11. Germline CDR1 and CDR2: SEHNR and FQNEAQ (reference sequence). CDR3 length equals 18 residues. For the CDR3, the DNA is TGTGCCAGCAGCAAGACAGGGGGCCTGAGAGTAAGCAATCAGCCCCAGCATTTT. Encoded protein: CASSKTGGLRVSNQPQHF.

The chain uses TRBV5-1 and TRBJ2-7; 9 bases agree with TRBD1. Losses at the gene ends were 3 bases for V and 4 bases for J; bases not matched to a gene: 5. This CDR3 is 14 amino acids long. The germline V gene has CDR1 SGHRS and CDR2 YFSETQ. CDR3 sequence: CASSSTGTGYEQYF. CDR3 DNA: TGCGCCAGCAGCTCAACCGGGACAGGGTACGAGCAGTACTTC. The full variable domain, with the rest looked up from reference TRBV5-1 and TRBJ2-7, is KAGVTQTPRYLIKTRGQQVTLSCSPISGHRSVSWYQQTPGQGLQFLFEYFSETQRNKGNFPGRFSGRQFSNSRSEMNVSTLELGDSALYLCASSSTGTGYEQYFGPGTRLTVT.

This chain connects TRBV6-1 to TRBJ1-2; D might be TRBD1 (6 bases). Germline V gives CDR1 MNHNS, CDR2 SASEGT. V shed 4 bases and J shed 6 bases, with 18 bases lying between them. The CDR3 runs to 15 residues. The CDR3, as DNA: TGTGCCAGCAGTGGTCTGGACAGTACAATTAATGGCTACACCTTC. It is translated as CASSGLDSTINGYTF.

The CDR3 here is CASRPRTNTHNEQFF. Written as DNA, the CDR3 is TGTGCCAGTAGGCCACGGACTAACACCCACAATGAGCAGTTCTTC. The V and J genes are TRBV19 and TRBJ2-1; D possibly corresponds to TRBD2 (6 bases). Germline V gene data show CDR1 as LNHDA and CDR2 as SQIVND (reference sequence). The CDR3 is made up of 15 amino acids. V was pared by 6 bases and J by 5 bases, with 17 bases between.

V is TRBV29-1 and J is TRBJ2-1; D is uncertain. Trimming removed 4 bases at V and 1 base at J, with 5 bases between. The CDR3 spans 12 residues. CDR1 is SQVTM and CDR2 is ANQGSEA in the germline V gene. CDR3 in DNA: TGCAGCGTTGTTTGGTCCTACAATGAGCAGTTCTTC. Its protein is CSVVWSYNEQFF.

This chain links TRBV7-9 with TRBJ2-2, with TRBD2 matching 11 bases. From germline, CDR1 is SEHNR and CDR2 FQNEAQ (reference sequence). The trim removed 6 bases at V and 0 bases at J, leaving 6 bases unmatched. The CDR3 runs 17 residues. Here the CDR3 reads CASREGLAETNTGELFF. CDR3 sequence (DNA): TGTGCCAGCAGAGAGGGACTAGCGGAGACGAACACCGGGGAGCTGTTTTTT.

This clone was recorded once. V gene TRBV5-5 combines with J gene TRBJ2-7; possibly TRBD2 for D (5 bases). The V end was cut by 4 bases, the J end by 3 bases, with 11 bases between. CDR1 is SGHKS, CDR2 YYEKEE, per germline (reference sequence). The CDR3 covers 13 residues. CDR3 DNA sequence: TGTGCCAGCAGCCGGGGATTGGGCTACGAGCAGTACTTC. Translating gives CASSRGLGYEQYF.